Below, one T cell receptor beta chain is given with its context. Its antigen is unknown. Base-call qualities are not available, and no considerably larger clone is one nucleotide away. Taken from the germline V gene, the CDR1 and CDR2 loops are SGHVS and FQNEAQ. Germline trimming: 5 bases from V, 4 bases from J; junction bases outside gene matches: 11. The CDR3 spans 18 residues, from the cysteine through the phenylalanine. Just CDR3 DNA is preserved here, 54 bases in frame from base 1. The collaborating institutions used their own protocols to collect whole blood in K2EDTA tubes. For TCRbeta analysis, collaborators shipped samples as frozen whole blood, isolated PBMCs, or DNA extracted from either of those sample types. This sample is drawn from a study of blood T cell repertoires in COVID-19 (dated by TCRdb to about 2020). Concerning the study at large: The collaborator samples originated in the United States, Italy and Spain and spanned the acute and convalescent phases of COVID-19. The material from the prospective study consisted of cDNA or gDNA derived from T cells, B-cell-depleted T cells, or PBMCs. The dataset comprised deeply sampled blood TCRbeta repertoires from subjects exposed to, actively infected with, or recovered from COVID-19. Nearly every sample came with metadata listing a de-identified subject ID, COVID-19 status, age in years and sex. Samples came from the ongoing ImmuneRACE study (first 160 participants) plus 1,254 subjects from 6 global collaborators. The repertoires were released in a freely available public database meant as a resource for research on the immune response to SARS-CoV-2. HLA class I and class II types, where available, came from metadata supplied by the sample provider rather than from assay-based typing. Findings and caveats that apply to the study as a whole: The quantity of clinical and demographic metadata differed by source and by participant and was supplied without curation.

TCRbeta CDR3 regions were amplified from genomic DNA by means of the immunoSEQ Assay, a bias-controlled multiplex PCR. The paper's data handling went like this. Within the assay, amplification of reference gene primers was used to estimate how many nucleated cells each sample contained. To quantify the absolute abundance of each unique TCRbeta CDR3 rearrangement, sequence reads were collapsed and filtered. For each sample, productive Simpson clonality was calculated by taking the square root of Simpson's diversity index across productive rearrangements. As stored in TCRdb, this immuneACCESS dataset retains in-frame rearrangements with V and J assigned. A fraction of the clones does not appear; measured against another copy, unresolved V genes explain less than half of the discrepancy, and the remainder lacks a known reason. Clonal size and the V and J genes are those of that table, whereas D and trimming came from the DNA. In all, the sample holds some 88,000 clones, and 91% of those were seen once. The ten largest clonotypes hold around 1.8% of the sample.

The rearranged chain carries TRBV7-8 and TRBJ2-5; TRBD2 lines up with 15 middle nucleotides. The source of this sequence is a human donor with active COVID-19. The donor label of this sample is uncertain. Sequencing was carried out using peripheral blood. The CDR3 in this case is CASSLPPGLAGGRETQYF. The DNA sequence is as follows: TGTGCCAGCAGCCTACCTCCGGGACTAGCGGGGGGCCGAGAGACCCAGTACTTC.